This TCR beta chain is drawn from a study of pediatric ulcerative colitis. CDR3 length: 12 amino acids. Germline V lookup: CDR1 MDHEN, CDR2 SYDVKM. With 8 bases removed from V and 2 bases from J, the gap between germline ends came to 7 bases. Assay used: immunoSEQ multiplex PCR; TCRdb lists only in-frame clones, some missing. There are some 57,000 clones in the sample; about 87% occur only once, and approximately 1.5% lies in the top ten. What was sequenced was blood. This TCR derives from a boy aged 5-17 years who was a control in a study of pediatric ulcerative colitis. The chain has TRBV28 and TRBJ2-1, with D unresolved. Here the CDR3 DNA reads TGTGCCAGCGGAGAGACCTACAATGAGCAGTTCTTC. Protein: CASGETYNEQFF.